The 30 T cell receptor beta chains presented below share a single source sample, sequenced in a study of post-analysis software for immune sequencing data. The study's findings and limits: Several TRBV segments (TRBV5-6, TRBV5-1 and TRBV20-1 among them) occurred more frequently in patients than in controls.

Which antigens these TCRs recognize remains unknown. Prepared libraries of TCR beta cDNA carried unique molecular identifiers. TCRdb passed the PCR reads through MiXCR, listing each CDR3 protein once. The data contain 750,000 to 950,000 distinct CDR3 sequences, just over 45% of them singletons. The sample taken for sequencing was blood. All receptors derive from a girl between 5 and 17 years old with multiple sclerosis.

The chain is built from TRBV6-5 and TRBJ2-1; 9 bases match TRBD2. Trimming removed 8 bases from V and 9 bases from J; junction bases left unmatched: 8. The V gene's germline CDR1 is MNHEY and CDR2 SVGAGI. This CDR3 region has 13 residues. The CDR3 DNA follows: TGTGCCAGCCAGGGCGGGAGGGCCCTTGAGCAGTTCTTC. This codes for CASQGGRALEQFF.

This clonotype appeared a few times. The junction departs from germline at one end; a sequencing error may be responsible. V and J are TRBV29-1 and TRBJ2-2; TRBD1 matches at 10 bases. The CDR3 extends over 13 amino acids. CDR1 and CDR2 from the germline V gene are SQVTM and ANQGSEA. CDR3 nucleotide sequence: TGCAGCCCGGGACAGGGGAACACCGGGGAGCTGTTGTTT. Its translation is CSPGQGNTGELLF.

This clonotype was observed a few times. The chain joins TRBV20-1 to TRBJ2-5; no clear D gene. In germline, CDR1 is DFQATT, CDR2 SNEGSKA (reference sequence). Trimming took 0 bases from V and 5 from J, leaving 13 bases between them. There are 14 residues in the CDR3. In DNA form, the CDR3 reads TGCAGTGCTAGAGATTTGAGCCCTCGGGAGACCCAGTACTTC. Translation gives CSARDLSPRETQYF.

The rearrangement links TRBV20-1 to TRBJ2-5; D is unresolved. The V end lost 4 bases, the J end lost 0 bases, and 15 bases lay between the germline ends. The germline V gene has CDR1 DFQATT and CDR2 SNEGSKA (reference sequence). The CDR3 is made up of 15 amino acids. The CDR3, as DNA: TGCAGTGCTACCCCGACGGACCAGTACCAAGAGACCCAGTACTTC. Its translation is CSATPTDQYQETQYF.

This chain uses TRBV20-1 with TRBJ2-1; 16 positions match TRBD2. CDR1 and CDR2 (germline): DFQATT, SNEGSKA (reference sequence). The J segment lost 2 bases and the V segment lost 2 bases, leaving 12 bases of the junction unmatched. This CDR3 spans 20 amino acids. The CDR3 nucleotides read TGCAGTGCTAGATCAAAGCCGGGACTAGCGGGAGGGCGACCCTACAATGAGCAGTTCTTC. Translating it yields CSARSKPGLAGGRPYNEQFF.

This clonotype was seen ten or more times. The CDR3 loop is CASSTWGTSAYNEQFF. The CDR3 nucleotides are TGCGCCAGCAGCACCTGGGGGACTAGCGCCTACAATGAGCAGTTCTTC. This chain connects TRBV5-1 to TRBJ2-1, with TRBD2 identical over 10 bases. CDR1 is SGHRS, CDR2 YFSETQ, per germline. V trimming: 4 bases; J trimming: 2 bases; junction bases outside the gene matches: 6. CDR3 length: 16 residues.

V gene TRBV12-3 or TRBV12-4 combines with J gene TRBJ2-7; no definite D call. The length of the CDR3 is 12 residues. V gave up 5 bases and J gave up 2 bases, with 7 bases separating them. The CDR3 region has the DNA TGTGCCAGCAGTCCGGATGCCTACGAGCAGTACTTC. It codes for CASSPDAYEQYF.

V is TRBV2 and J is TRBJ2-3; the D call may be TRBD1 or TRBD2 (6 bases each). This CDR3 has 16 residues. With 3 bases removed from V and 4 bases from J, the gap between germline ends came to 17 bases. Germline V gene sequence: CDR1 SNHLY, CDR2 FYNNEI. CDR3 DNA: TGTGCCAGCAGTGATTTAACGGGGGCTAAGTCAGATACGCAGTATTTT. This gives the protein CASSDLTGAKSDTQYF.

The chain couples TRBV29-1 to TRBJ1-5; 8 positions agree with TRBD1. The CDR3 covers 13 residues. The V segment lost 3 bases and the J segment 6 bases; nucleotides outside the gene matches: 4. Germline lookup yields CDR1 SQVTM and CDR2 ANQGSEA. For the CDR3, the DNA is TGCAGCGTTGATCCAGGGGGCGGTCAGCCCCAGCATTTT. The encoded protein is CSVDPGGGQPQHF.

This CDR3 reads CSVEEALSYEQYF. The CDR3 DNA sequence: TGCAGCGTTGAGGAGGCCCTTAGCTACGAGCAGTACTTC. The chain has TRBV29-1 and TRBJ2-7, with D perhaps TRBD2 (5 bases). The length of the CDR3 is 13 residues. In germline, CDR1 is SQVTM, CDR2 ANQGSEA. Trimming cost V 3 bases and J 3 bases, with 12 bases left between them.

The genes are TRBV5-1 and TRBJ2-1; 8 nucleotides align to TRBD1. CDR1 is SGHRS, CDR2 YFSETQ, per germline. With V trimmed by 4 bases and J by 5 bases, 8 bases remained unmatched. This CDR3 is built from 15 residues. The CDR3 coding sequence is TGCGCCAGCAGCCCGACAGGGGAATATCACAATGAGCAGTTCTTC. Its protein is CASSPTGEYHNEQFF.

V is TRBV3-1 and J is TRBJ2-1; D not certain. This CDR3 has 15 amino acids. Per germline, CDR1 LGHDT and CDR2 YNNKEL (reference sequence). Trimming pared 0 bases from V and 9 bases from J, leaving 15 bases between. The CDR3 reads CASSQDSTVLVEQFF. CDR3 DNA sequence: TGTGCCAGCAGCCAAGATTCCACAGTTTTGGTTGAGCAGTTCTTC.

The CDR3 region has the DNA TGTGCCAGCAGCTCCGGGACAGGGGGCACTAAGGCACCCCTCCACTTT. Translation: CASSSGTGGTKAPLHF. The V call is TRBV7-2, the J call TRBJ1-6, with 12 bases aligning to TRBD1. Germline V gene lookup returns CDR1 SGHTA and CDR2 FQGNSA. The CDR3 is 16 amino acids. The J segment lost 11 bases and the V segment lost 4 bases, leaving 9 bases of the junction unmatched.

Concerning this clonotype itself: It is likely a read error, because the conserved phenylalanine at the end of the CDR3 is missing. The V and J genes are TRBV6-6 and TRBJ2-5, with D perhaps matching TRBD2 (5 bases). Trimming removed 2 bases from V and 2 bases from J, with 12 bases in between. The length of the CDR3 is 15 residues. Germline CDR1 reads MNHNY; CDR2 reads SVGAGI (reference sequence). CDR3 nucleotide sequence: TGTGCCAGCAGTTACGGGCGTCGCGGGCAAGAGACCCAGTACGTC. It yields the protein CASSYGRRGQETQYV.

This clonotype was counted only a few times. This chain joins TRBV6-5 and TRBJ2-5; no firm D call. V was shortened by 10 bases and J by 2 bases, with 11 bases between the two germline ends. Per the germline V gene, CDR1 is MNHEY and CDR2 is SVGAGI. This CDR3 has 12 amino acids. The CDR3 spells CATGMWQETQYF. The DNA of the CDR3 is TGTGCCACTGGGATGTGGCAAGAGACCCAGTACTTC.

This clonotype appeared once. The gene calls are TRBV15 and TRBJ2-6, with 7 nucleotides matching TRBD1. Germline V CDR1 and CDR2: LNHNV, YYDKDF (reference sequence). Trimming at V came to 8 bases and at J to 0 bases, leaving 4 bases not matched to a gene. The CDR3 spans 15 residues. CDR3 residues: CATGDSFSGANVLTF. CDR3 coding DNA: TGTGCCACCGGGGACAGTTTCTCTGGGGCCAACGTCCTGACTTTC.

This clonotype was counted a few times. The chain recombines TRBV28 with TRBJ2-1, with D unclear. The V end lost 4 bases, the J end lost 7 bases, and 5 bases lay between the germline ends. The CDR3 sequence is 11 residues long. Germline V gene sequence: CDR1 MDHEN, CDR2 SYDVKM. Written as DNA, the CDR3 is TGTGCCAGCAGTTCCCCTAATGAGCAGTTCTTC. Protein: CASSSPNEQFF.

In its sample, this clonotype was seen a few times. This CDR3 is CASSRETGTTNYEQYF. Here the CDR3 DNA reads TGTGCCAGCAGCCGAGAGACCGGGACTACTAACTACGAGCAGTACTTC. The chain carries TRBV7-9 and TRBJ2-7, with 7 bases matching TRBD2. Germline V gene data show CDR1 as SEHNR and CDR2 as FQNEAQ (reference sequence). The V and J ends lost 5 bases and 3 bases, in that order; junction bases with no gene match: 13. This CDR3 has 16 amino acids.

In this sample, this clonotype turned up a few times. The chain links TRBV29-1 to TRBJ2-7; 10 nucleotides match TRBD1. V lost 3 bases, J lost 1 base, and 3 bases stayed unmatched. CDR1 SQVTM and CDR2 ANQGSEA come from the germline V gene. The CDR3 runs to 14 residues. The CDR3 is CSVEGDRGSYEQYF. CDR3 in DNA: TGCAGCGTTGAGGGGGACAGGGGTTCCTACGAGCAGTACTTC.

The chain combines TRBV10-3 with TRBJ1-2; no clear D. Trimming shortened V by 2 bases and J by 8 bases, and 15 bases separated the two germline ends. Germline V gives CDR1 ENHRY, CDR2 SYGVKD. The CDR3 runs to 14 residues. CDR3 in amino acids: CAISEIGGPWGYTF. In DNA, the CDR3 is TGTGCCATCAGTGAGATAGGCGGACCCTGGGGCTACACCTTC.

This clonotype was found a few times. The genes are TRBV18 and TRBJ1-2; possibly TRBD1 for D (5 bases). Germline V gene data show CDR1 as KGHSH and CDR2 as LQKENI. The CDR3 length is 17 residues. Deletions cut 0 bases from V and 0 bases from J, with 14 bases between. The CDR3 coding sequence is TGTGCCAGCTCACCACCTCTACTTACGACAGCTAACTATGGCTACACCTTC. Translation: CASSPPLLTTANYGYTF.

The chain carries TRBV7-2 and TRBJ2-4, with a tentative D call TRBD2 (5 bases). V was pared by 5 bases and J by 13 bases, with 24 bases between. The CDR3 is 15 residues long. Germline V gene lookup returns CDR1 SGHTA and CDR2 FQGNSA. CDR3: CASSTSGGEIYGQYF. The CDR3 bases are TGTGCCAGCAGCACATCTGGTGGGGAGATCTACGGGCAGTACTTC.

The CDR3 coding sequence is TGTGCCAGCAGCTTACTAACTAGTTGGGAGACCCAGTACTTC. Translating gives CASSLLTSWETQYF. V gene TRBV7-2 combines with J gene TRBJ2-7; perhaps TRBD2 as D (5 bases). The end of the DNA is better explained by TRBJ2-5, so the J call may be wrong. CDR3 length: 14 residues. The V gene's germline CDR1 is SGHTA and CDR2 FQGNSA.

The sample holds many counts of this clonotype. The chain uses TRBV6-4 and TRBJ2-3; D call uncertain. There are 13 residues in the CDR3. Between the trimmed V and J ends, which lost 8 bases and 5 bases, there was a span of 14 bases. The germline gives CDR1 MRHNA, CDR2 SNTAGT. DNA of the CDR3: TGTGCCAGCTCTCACTCTGAGGTAGATACGCAGTATTTT. Amino acids: CASSHSEVDTQYF.

This clonotype showed up just a few times. The J gene is TRBJ1-2, the V gene TRBV29-1; tentatively, D is TRBD1 (5 bases). Germline V gives CDR1 SQVTM, CDR2 ANQGSEA. CDR3 length: 14 amino acids. Trimming removed 5 bases from V and 0 bases from J, with 13 bases in between. CDR3 in amino acids: CSVNADRPNYGYTF. CDR3 sequence (DNA): TGCAGCGTTAACGCCGACAGACCTAACTATGGCTACACCTTC.

V usage is TRBV6-5 and J usage is TRBJ2-7, with D possibly TRBD2 on 6 matching bases. CDR1 and CDR2 (germline): MNHEY, SVGAGI. This CDR3 spans 15 amino acids. The ends were cut back, 0 bases at V and 2 bases at J, with 11 bases in the middle. The CDR3 loop reads CASSYSWTKAYEQYF. The CDR3 bases are TGTGCCAGCAGTTACTCTTGGACTAAAGCCTACGAGCAGTACTTC.

In regard to this clonotype: Its ends do not fully match the called genes, so a read error is possible. V and J are TRBV7-8 and TRBJ2-5; 11 bases agree with TRBD2. The CDR3 runs to 12 residues. Germline V gives CDR1 SGHVS, CDR2 FQNEAQ. CDR3 in amino acids: CAGSLAGGKEYF. The DNA of the CDR3 is TGTGCCGGCAGCTTAGCGGGAGGGAAGGAGTACTTC.

This rearrangement joins TRBV20-1 to TRBJ2-5; 14 positions match TRBD2. In germline, CDR1 is DFQATT, CDR2 SNEGSKA (reference sequence). Trimming at V came to 6 bases and at J to 11 bases, leaving 8 bases not matched to a gene. The CDR3 contains 13 residues. In nucleotides, the CDR3 is TGCAGTGCCCCGATGACTAGCGGGAGGGTACAGTACTTC. Encoded protein: CSAPMTSGRVQYF.

This clonotype appeared a few times. This chain joins TRBV12-3 or TRBV12-4 and TRBJ2-1; 7 nucleotides match TRBD2. CDR3 length: 15 amino acids. Trimming at V came to 7 bases and at J to 6 bases, leaving 12 bases not matched to a gene. The CDR3 sequence: CASTRAGAGANEQFF. CDR3 sequence (DNA): TGTGCCAGCACGAGGGCCGGGGCGGGAGCCAATGAGCAGTTCTTC.

This rearrangement joins TRBV12-3 or TRBV12-4 to TRBJ1-1; D may be TRBD1 (5 bases). Trimming stripped 5 bases from V and 6 bases from J, with 13 bases between. The CDR3 runs 13 residues. CDR3 in amino acids: CASSEGPGAEAFF. In DNA, the CDR3 is TGTGCCAGCAGTGAGGGGCCTGGGGCTGAAGCTTTCTTT.